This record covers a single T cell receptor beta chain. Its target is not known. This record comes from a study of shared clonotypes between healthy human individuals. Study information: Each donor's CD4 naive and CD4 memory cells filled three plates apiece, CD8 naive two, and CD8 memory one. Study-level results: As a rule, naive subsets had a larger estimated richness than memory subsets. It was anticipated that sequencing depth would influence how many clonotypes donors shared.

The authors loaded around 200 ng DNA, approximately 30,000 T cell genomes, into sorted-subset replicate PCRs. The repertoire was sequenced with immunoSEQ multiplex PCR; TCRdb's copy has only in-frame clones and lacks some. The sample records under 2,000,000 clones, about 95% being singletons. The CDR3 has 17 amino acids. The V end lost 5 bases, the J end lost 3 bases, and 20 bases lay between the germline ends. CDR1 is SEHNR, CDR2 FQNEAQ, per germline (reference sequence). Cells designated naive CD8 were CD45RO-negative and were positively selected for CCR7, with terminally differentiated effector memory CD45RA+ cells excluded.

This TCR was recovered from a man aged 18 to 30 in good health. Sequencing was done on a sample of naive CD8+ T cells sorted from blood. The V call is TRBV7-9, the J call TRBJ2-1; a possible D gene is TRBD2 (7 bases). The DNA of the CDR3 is TGTGCCAGCAGCACTACCTTCAGCGGGGACATCTACAATGAGCAGTTCTTC. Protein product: CASSTTFSGDIYNEQFF. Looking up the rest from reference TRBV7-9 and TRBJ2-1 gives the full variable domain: DTGVSQNPRHKITKRGQNVTFRCDPISEHNRLYWYRQTLGQGPEFLTYFQNEAQLEKSRLLSDRFSAERPKGSFSTLEIQRTEQGDSAMYLCASSTTFSGDIYNEQFFGPGTRLTVL.